The clone carrying this T cell receptor beta chain was observed a handful of times. Antigen: not known. Generated by immunoSEQ multiplex PCR, the TCRdb table keeps only in-frame clones and is missing some. The sample has some 150,000 clones, around 94% seen once; the top ten hold more than 0.8%. The sample is drawn from a study of T cell responses to AZD1222 COVID-19 vaccine. This CDR3 is built from 16 residues. Overall study findings and caveats: There were repertoire samples only from the period after the peak T cell response. White British donors predominated, females outnumbered males, and clonal diversity was possibly underestimated.

The clonotype originates from an adult in good health. This specimen consisted of peripheral blood, obtained on day 0 of AZD1222 vaccination. The chain joins TRBV12-2 to TRBJ1-2; the table assigns TRBD1, which was not confirmed against the DNA. TRBV12-2 is described as a pseudogene. The CDR3 here is CASRLGGQRGNYGYTF. CDR3 sequence (DNA): TGTGCAAGTCGCTTGGGGGGACAGAGAGGAAACTATGGCTACACCTTC.